This T cell receptor (beta chain) emerged from a study of neoadjuvant anti-PD-1 for oral cavity cancer. As for this clone: The antigen is unknown.

Regarding time point: after neoadjuvant nivolumab, at surgical resection. Repertoires were generated with immunoSEQ multiplex PCR, while TCRdb's copy carries only in-frame clones and drops some. The repertoire consists of about 14,000 clones, with about two thirds occurring once and the leading ten covering less than 3.5%. The germline gives CDR1 SGHRS, CDR2 YFSETQ. The trim removed 4 bases at V and 5 bases at J, leaving 14 bases unmatched. This CDR3 is 18 amino acids long. Study-wide results and limits: Higher pretreatment Treg/Th17 ratios tracked higher pretreatment blood clonality. Each response group had just a few patients in TCR analyses.

The chain is built from TRBV5-1 and TRBJ2-3; TRBD2 agrees at 12 bases. Sequencing was performed on PBMCs, taken after nivolumab (anti-PD-1) treatment. The TCR was taken from a person aged 35-79 years with oral cavity squamous cell carcinoma. This CDR3 is CASSPEGLAGGLGDTQYF. The DNA of the CDR3 is TGCGCCAGCAGCCCAGAAGGTCTAGCGGGAGGGCTGGGAGATACGCAGTATTTT.